Listed here are 9 T cell receptor beta chains from one sample, sequenced in a study of early T cells in non-severe SARS-CoV-2 infection. TCRdb independently ran MiXCR on the 5' RACE reads; one entry per CDR3 protein. The sample lists nearly 110,000 distinct CDR3 sequences, around 10% occurring once. Sequenced input: whole blood. The receptors shown here come from an adult who was a healthcare worker with PCR-confirmed SARS-CoV-2 infection or an uninfected control (not recorded which).

This clonotype was observed at least ten times. The rearrangement links TRBV6-1 to TRBJ1-5; tentatively, D is TRBD1 (5 bases). V was cut by 6 bases and J by 0 bases, with 15 bases left in between. Per germline, CDR1 MNHNS and CDR2 SASEGT. The CDR3 covers 16 residues. For the CDR3, the DNA is TGTGCCAGCAGCGATGACAGCCTCTATAGCAATCAGCCCCAGCATTTT. This sequence encodes CASSDDSLYSNQPQHF.

The genes are TRBV4-1 and TRBJ1-1; possible D gene TRBD1, 6 bases. The CDR3 sequence is 15 residues long. The germline V and J ends were trimmed by 4 bases and 1 base, with 13 bases remaining between them. CDR1 is MGHRA and CDR2 is YSYEKL in the germline V gene. The CDR3 protein is CASSPFGGPNTEAFF. In nucleotides, the CDR3 is TGCGCCAGCAGCCCCTTCGGGGGGCCGAACACTGAAGCTTTCTTT.

This clonotype was counted ten times or more. The gene calls are TRBV12-3 or TRBV12-4 and TRBJ2-7; D may be TRBD2 (5 bases). V was clipped by 4 bases and J by 3 bases, with 13 bases between them. CDR3 length equals 14 residues. The CDR3: CASSYFERNYEQYF. CDR3 coding DNA: TGTGCCAGCAGTTACTTCGAGCGGAACTACGAGCAGTACTTC.

Only a few counts were recorded for this clonotype. This chain links TRBV27 with TRBJ1-1; possible D gene TRBD1, 5 bases. Germline V lookup: CDR1 MNHEY, CDR2 SMNVEV (reference sequence). The CDR3 contains 11 residues. The germline V and J ends were trimmed by 7 bases and 9 bases, with 12 bases remaining between them. The DNA of the CDR3 is TGTGCCAGCACAGGGAGGGTTAAAGCTTTCTTT. Residues: CASTGRVKAFF.

In this sample, this clonotype turned up many times. The chain uses TRBV23-1 and TRBJ2-7; D is undetermined. TRBV23-1 counts as an open reading frame of uncertain function. The CDR3 is 16 amino acids. Trimming pared 4 bases from V and 0 bases from J, leaving 16 bases between. The CDR3 DNA sequence: TGCGCCAGCAGTCCCTTCCCTGGCACCAACTCCTACGAGCAGTACTTC. Translation: CASSPFPGTNSYEQYF.

This chain links TRBV29-1 with TRBJ1-1; weak D call: TRBD1 (5 bases). The CDR3 runs to 11 residues. CDR1 SQVTM and CDR2 ANQGSEA come from the germline V gene. The V gene lost 5 bases and the J gene lost 11 bases, with 15 bases spanning the gap. As DNA, the CDR3 is TGCAGCGTTATCTTCTCCTGGGGGGCTTTCTTT. It translates to CSVIFSWGAFF.

Worth noting for this clonotype: This may be a read error: a much more frequent sequence differs by one nucleotide. This chain uses TRBV3-1 with TRBJ2-7, with 10 bases aligning to TRBD2. Germline loops: CDR1 LGHDT, CDR2 YNNKEL (reference sequence). The CDR3 contains 14 residues. CDR3 in amino acids: CVSSRASGSYEQYF. CDR3 DNA sequence: TGTGTCAGCAGCCGGGCTAGCGGGAGCTACGAGCAGTACTTC.

The gene calls are TRBV6-6 and TRBJ2-5; D might be TRBD2 (6 bases). CDR1 and CDR2 (germline): MNHNY, SVGAGI (reference sequence). CDR3 length: 14 residues. Trimming took 7 bases from V and 2 from J, leaving 14 bases between them. This CDR3 reads CASMPLGGQETQYF. CDR3 sequence (DNA): TGTGCCAGCATGCCCCTAGGAGGGCAAGAGACCCAGTACTTC.

Only a few counts were recorded for this clonotype. This CDR3 is CASSERASGRGEQFF. CDR3 DNA sequence: TGTGCCAGCAGTGAAAGGGCTAGCGGGAGGGGTGAGCAGTTCTTC. The rearrangement joins TRBV2 to TRBJ2-1; 12 bases are a match to TRBD2. The junction had 5 bases not matched to a gene; V was cut back by 2 bases and J by 9 bases. This CDR3 has 15 residues. Germline lookup yields CDR1 SNHLY and CDR2 FYNNEI.